The sequence of this TCR gamma chain was determined in a study of γδ T cells in repeated Plasmodium falciparum infection (dated by TCRdb to about 2021). In the study overall: Malian children exposed to intense seasonal malaria transmission were enrolled in the natural-infection arm and compared with Australian children matched for age and gender. Four controlled human malaria infections were administered to roughly five malaria-naive U.S. adults over approximately 580 days by bites from P. falciparum NF54-infected Anopheles stephensi mosquitoes. Samples from controlled-infection subjects were taken at baseline, right before selected infections, and 21 days after each infection. The gammadelta TCR repertoires from Mali were analysed in two ways: cross-sectionally during periods with no transmission, and longitudinally across episodes of acute febrile malaria. The study looked at how repeated Plasmodium falciparum infection shapes the human gammadelta T cell repertoire, using both natural infection in Mali and controlled human malaria infection. What the authors observed across the whole study: The controlled-infection cohort was small, limiting analysis of inter-individual variability in gammadelta T cell responses. Vdelta2-negative gammadelta TCR repertoires from Malian children appeared more clonally expanded, less diverse and less shared than those of Australian children. Generalizability was limited because the Malian cohort came from a small rural village made up predominantly of one ethnic group. Waves of new clonotype selection in Vdelta2-negative, largely Vdelta1+, gammadelta TCR repertoires appeared to be driven by repeated controlled infections. Vgamma9/Vdelta2+ TCR repertoires kept a highly stable polyclonal repertoire across time and infection, and many TCRgamma sequences overlapped between individuals.

Vgamma9/Vdelta2+ and Vdelta2-negative gammadelta T cell populations were flow-sorted from peripheral blood mononuclear cells for bulk TCR repertoire analysis. CDR1 is given as GITISATS and CDR2 as ISYDGTV, both from the germline V gene (reference sequence). Inclusive of the bounding cysteine and phenylalanine, the CDR3 is 13 residues long. Here the CDR3 DNA is all that survives: 39 bases in frame from base 1. Here V drops 5 bases and J drops 11 bases, and the junction holds 15 bases not matched to any gene. This clone was counted a few times. Its antigen remains unidentified. A read error likely explains why the TCRdb protein, taken from a much larger clone, differs from this DNA's translation at residue 10; the protein shown is translated from the DNA. The method was multiplex PCR. Data came from an Illumina MiSeq. From each sorted gammadelta T cell sample, both TCR gamma (TRG) and TCR delta (TRD) chains were sequenced. The original pipeline was this. Repertoire analyses included clonotype tree plots, accumulated frequency of the top 20 clonotypes, diversity index (DI) and D75 metrics. For TCRdb, the public reads were processed anew by CATT, and duplicate DNA sequences were folded into one row. These V and J calls rely on TCRdb rather than the paper's analysis. Recorded for this sample are roughly 27,000 gamma-chain clones; about 3% of them occurred a single time. The ten largest clones take up 30% to 35% of the sample.

This sequence was found in a pool of human donors (malaria-infected and uninfected, not separated). Input material: gamma-delta T cells from blood. The V and J segments used are TRGV9 and TRGJ1 or TRGJ2. Germline matching of the DNA provided the J gene here, since TCRdb leaves it blank. In nucleotides, the sequence is TGTGCCTTGTGGGGAAGGTATTACGATGAGAAACTCTTT. The translation is CALWGRYYDEKLF.